This T cell receptor (beta chain) was found in a study of OX40 agonist ivuxolimab in advanced cancers. Data came from immunoSEQ multiplex PCR; TCRdb stores just in-frame clones and leaves some out. Here the sample spans around 76,000 clones, about 89% being singletons. The timepoints at which blood was sampled were baseline, cycle 4 day 1, and cycle 7 day 1. For this clone: The antigen is undetermined.

Study observations and caveats: The mean number of expanded clones was higher in CD8+ T cells than in CD4+.

Trimming took 5 bases from V and 8 from J; bases not matched to a gene: 7. CDR3 length: 14 amino acids. The germline CDR1 and CDR2 sequences are MNHEY and SMNVEV (reference sequence). J is TRBJ2-1 and V is TRBV27; 9 nucleotides line up with TRBD1. The receptor's source is an adult with an advanced solid tumor such as melanoma, head and neck, liver or kidney cancer. The material sequenced was CD4+ or CD8+ T cells sorted from blood, taken in a trial of the OX40 agonist ivuxolimab. CDR3 nucleotide sequence: TGTGCCAGCAGTAGGGACAGGGCGGTGGATGAGCAGTTCTTC. Protein product: CASSRDRAVDEQFF.